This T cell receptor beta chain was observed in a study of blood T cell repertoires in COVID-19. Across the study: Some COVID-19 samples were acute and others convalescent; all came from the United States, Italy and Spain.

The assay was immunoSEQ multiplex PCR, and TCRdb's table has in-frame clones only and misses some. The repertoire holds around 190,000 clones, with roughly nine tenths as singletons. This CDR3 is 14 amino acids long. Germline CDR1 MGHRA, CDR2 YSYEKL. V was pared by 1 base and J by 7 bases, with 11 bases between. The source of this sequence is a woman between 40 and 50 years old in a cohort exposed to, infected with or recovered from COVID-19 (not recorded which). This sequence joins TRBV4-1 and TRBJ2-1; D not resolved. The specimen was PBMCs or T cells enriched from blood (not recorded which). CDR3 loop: CASSQVNFFNEQFF. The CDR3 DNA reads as TGCGCCAGCAGCCAAGTTAACTTCTTTAATGAGCAGTTCTTC.